This passage covers 29 T cell receptor beta chains from one sample sequenced in a study of blood T cell repertoires in COVID-19. Sequenced by immunoSEQ multiplex PCR; TCRdb stores in-frame clones only, minus some. Of tens of thousands of clones listed, roughly 90% are singletons. The sample consisted of peripheral blood. These TCRs come from a human donor in a cohort sampled during active COVID-19.

The chain recombines TRBV10-2 with TRBJ2-5; D is ambiguous. V was trimmed by 0 bases and J by 2 bases, leaving 10 bases between them. Germline lookup yields CDR1 WSHSY and CDR2 SAAADI. The CDR3 extends over 15 amino acids. This chain's CDR3 is CASSESRGPQETQYF. In nucleotides, the CDR3 is TGCGCCAGCAGTGAGTCGCGAGGCCCACAAGAGACCCAGTACTTC.

This clone was picked up one time. The chain links TRBV5-1 to TRBJ2-5; TRBD1 might be the D (6 bases). The V gene lost 6 bases and the J gene lost 4 bases, with 7 bases spanning the gap. The germline V gene encodes CDR1 SGHRS and CDR2 YFSETQ. The CDR3 spans 11 residues. CDR3 nucleotides: TGCGCCAGCAAAGGGGGAGAGACCCAGTACTTC. It encodes CASKGGETQYF.

The chain is built from TRBV13 and TRBJ1-4; D not certain. Per the germline V gene, CDR1 is PRHDT and CDR2 is FYEKMQ (reference sequence). The CDR3 is 12 amino acids. V gave up 1 base and J gave up 5 bases, with 2 bases separating them. The DNA for the CDR3 is TGTGCCAGCAGCTTAGTAAATGAAAAACTGTTTTTT. It encodes CASSLVNEKLFF.

The chain has TRBV28 and TRBJ2-7, with a tentative D call TRBD1 (6 bases). CDR1 and CDR2 from the germline V gene are MDHEN and SYDVKM. The V and J ends lost 6 bases and 0 bases respectively, with 15 bases between them. The CDR3 has 15 amino acids. The CDR3 loop is CASSPTGSSSYEQYF. CDR3 nucleotide sequence: TGTGCCAGCAGCCCTACAGGGTCTAGCTCCTACGAGCAGTACTTC.

The chain links TRBV6-1 to TRBJ2-1, with 7 bases that match TRBD2. The CDR3 consists of 16 residues. The V gene end was trimmed by 0 bases and the J gene end by 4 bases; junction bases not matched to a gene: 6. Germline V gene data show CDR1 as MNHNS and CDR2 as SASEGT. CDR3 region: CASSEAQRGYYNEQFF. For the CDR3, the DNA is TGTGCCAGCAGTGAAGCGCAGCGGGGATATTACAATGAGCAGTTCTTC.

This sequence joins TRBV6-6 and TRBJ1-5; a possible D gene is TRBD1 (6 bases). Germline lookup yields CDR1 MNHNY and CDR2 SVGAGI (reference sequence). V lost 6 bases and J 5 bases, leaving 20 bases between the germline ends. There are 16 residues in the CDR3. The CDR3 coding sequence is TGTGCCAGCAGCAAACGTCAGGGAGAGGGGGATCAGCCCCAGCATTTT. Translated: CASSKRQGEGDQPQHF.

The chain couples TRBV5-1 to TRBJ2-7; D might be TRBD1 (5 bases). This CDR3 is built from 13 residues. V gave up 3 bases and J gave up 2 bases, with 9 bases separating them. From germline, CDR1 is SGHRS and CDR2 YFSETQ. In DNA form, the CDR3 reads TGCGCCAGCAGCTCGGCAGGGACCTACGAGCAGTACTTC. Protein product: CASSSAGTYEQYF.

This clone was observed once. The rearrangement uses TRBV6-2 or TRBV6-3 and TRBJ1-1, with a possible D match to TRBD1 (5 bases). Germline V gives CDR1 MNHEY, CDR2 SVGEGT. This CDR3 has 13 amino acids. V gave up 0 bases and J gave up 13 bases, with 15 bases separating them. This CDR3 reads CASSYSGGYRNFF. DNA of the CDR3: TGTGCCAGCAGTTACTCGGGGGGATACCGAAATTTCTTT.

The chain links TRBV10-3 to TRBJ2-3; 7 bases fit TRBD2. This CDR3 has 14 residues. After removal of 4 bases from V and 6 bases from J, the junction contained 7 bases not matched to a gene. The V gene's germline CDR1 is ENHRY and CDR2 SYGVKD. CDR3 sequence (DNA): TGTGCCATCAGTGTACGGGAGGTTCCCGATACGCAGTATTTT. Protein sequence: CAISVREVPDTQYF.

The chain couples TRBV30 to TRBJ2-3; TRBD2 matches 9 bases. Per the germline V gene, CDR1 is GTSNPN and CDR2 is SVGIG (reference sequence). The CDR3 is 14 amino acids. V gave up 4 bases and J gave up 2 bases; unmatched junction bases: 4. The CDR3 reads CAWTLAGSTDTQYF. CDR3 in DNA: TGTGCCTGGACCCTAGCGGGGTCCACAGATACGCAGTATTTT.

V and J are TRBV6-5 and TRBJ2-1; D might be TRBD2 (5 bases). This CDR3 is built from 16 residues. Per the germline V gene, CDR1 is MNHEY and CDR2 is SVGAGI. V dropped 4 bases and J dropped 4 bases, with 17 bases sitting between them. CDR3 nucleotide sequence: TGTGCCAGCAGTTCGGACGGACGGAGGATTTACAATGAGCAGTTCTTC. It translates to CASSSDGRRIYNEQFF.

The chain employs TRBV28 and TRBJ1-5; possible D gene TRBD1, 6 bases. V dropped 5 bases and J dropped 2 bases, with 13 bases sitting between them. CDR1 is MDHEN, CDR2 SYDVKM, per germline. The CDR3 is 15 residues long. CDR3 sequence (DNA): TGTGCCAGCAGTGTAACAGGGATGGGCAATCAGCCCCAGCATTTT. Its protein is CASSVTGMGNQPQHF.

This chain joins TRBV3-1 (or the pseudogene TRBV3-2) and TRBJ2-3, with unresolved D. CDR3 length: 11 amino acids. Looked up from germline, CDR1 is LGHDT and CDR2 is YNNKEL (reference sequence). Trimming pared 2 bases from V and 6 bases from J, leaving 3 bases between. The CDR3 here is CASSQSDTQYF. CDR3 DNA sequence: TGTGCCAGCAGCCAATCGGATACGCAGTATTTT.

The rearrangement joins TRBV4-1 to TRBJ2-1; 11 nucleotides agree with TRBD2. V lost 1 base, J lost 9 bases, and 5 bases stayed unmatched. The length of the CDR3 is 15 residues. CDR1 is MGHRA and CDR2 is YSYEKL in the germline V gene. CDR3 loop: CASSQGLAGMREQFF. CDR3 sequence (DNA): TGCGCCAGCAGCCAAGGACTAGCGGGAATGCGTGAGCAGTTCTTC.

The genes are TRBV29-1 and TRBJ1-1; 11 bases are shared with TRBD1. Per the germline V gene, CDR1 is SQVTM and CDR2 is ANQGSEA. The CDR3 has 18 amino acids. Trimming removed 3 bases from V and 2 bases from J; junction bases left unmatched: 14. In nucleotides, the CDR3 is TGCAGCGTTGAGGGCGAGTTGGGACAGGGGGAGTTTAACACTGAAGCTTTCTTT. Translating it yields CSVEGELGQGEFNTEAFF.

This clone was seen more than once but under ten times. The J gene is TRBJ1-3, the V gene TRBV4-3; D is uncertain. The CDR3 extends over 15 amino acids. V was trimmed by 4 bases and J by 2 bases, leaving 12 bases between them. Germline V gene lookup returns CDR1 LGHNA and CDR2 YSLEER. The CDR3 protein is CASSPAGLAGNTIYF. The CDR3 DNA reads as TGCGCCAGCAGCCCAGCGGGTCTAGCTGGAAACACCATATATTTT.

The chain is built from TRBV9 and TRBJ2-1, with D possibly matching TRBD2 (5 bases). Germline V gene lookup returns CDR1 SGDLS and CDR2 YYNGEE. The V gene lost 4 bases and the J gene lost 0 bases, with 17 bases spanning the gap. The length of the CDR3 is 17 residues. CDR3 sequence (DNA): TGTGCCAGCAGCCCAGAAGCGGTCGCTAGCTCCTACAATGAGCAGTTCTTC. It translates to CASSPEAVASSYNEQFF.

V and J are TRBV7-2 and TRBJ1-1; possibly TRBD1 for D (6 bases). The CDR3 spans 14 residues. Trimming cost V 2 bases and J 7 bases, with 14 bases left between them. In germline, CDR1 is SGHTA, CDR2 FQGNSA. The CDR3 region has the DNA TGTGCCAGCAGCTTAAACGGGGCAGGGGTTGAAGCTTTCTTT. Protein: CASSLNGAGVEAFF.

This chain uses TRBV6-5 with TRBJ2-1; 10 nucleotides line up with TRBD2. The germline CDR1 and CDR2 sequences are MNHEY and SVGAGI. J lost 12 bases, V lost 6 bases, and 11 bases had no gene match. The CDR3 contains 14 residues. In DNA, the CDR3 is TGTGCCAGCAGCCCAGCGGGAGGGCCAAGGCGGCAGTTCTTC. Residues: CASSPAGGPRRQFF.

This clone came up once. The V and J genes are TRBV27 and TRBJ2-7; the match to TRBD2 covers 9 bases. J gave up 2 bases and V 0 bases, and 8 bases lay outside the gene matches. This CDR3 comprises 17 residues. Germline CDR1 and CDR2: MNHEY and SMNVEV (reference sequence). The DNA of the CDR3 is TGTGCCAGCAGTTTATCGGGACTAGCTTTAGAGACCTACGAGCAGTACTTC. It specifies CASSLSGLALETYEQYF.

The chain carries TRBV7-9 and TRBJ2-1, with a tentative D call TRBD2 (5 bases). V lost 1 base and J 8 bases, leaving 6 bases between the germline ends. CDR1 is SEHNR and CDR2 is FQNEAQ in the germline V gene (reference sequence). The CDR3 length is 12 residues. The CDR3 spells CASSLEGDEQFF. The CDR3 DNA reads as TGTGCCAGCAGCTTAGAGGGAGATGAGCAGTTCTTC.

This clone was recorded a few times. V usage is TRBV5-1 and J usage is TRBJ2-7, with 8 positions matching TRBD2. With V trimmed by 4 bases and J by 0 bases, 6 bases remained unmatched. The length of the CDR3 is 15 residues. The germline V gene has CDR1 SGHRS and CDR2 YFSETQ. This CDR3 reads CASSDPGGASYEQYF. The CDR3 coding sequence is TGCGCCAGCAGCGATCCGGGAGGGGCCTCCTACGAGCAGTACTTC.

The chain has TRBV19 and TRBJ2-3; TRBD2 might be the D (5 bases). This CDR3 has 13 residues. Germline V gene data show CDR1 as LNHDA and CDR2 as SQIVND (reference sequence). Trimming removed 0 bases from V and 9 bases from J, with 10 bases in between. The CDR3: CASSIDWRSTQYF. In DNA form, the CDR3 reads TGTGCCAGTAGTATAGATTGGAGGTCGACGCAGTATTTT.

The chain carries TRBV9 and TRBJ2-1; 10 bases map to TRBD2. The V gene's germline CDR1 is SGDLS and CDR2 YYNGEE. The CDR3 loop spans 15 amino acids. Trimming cost V 0 bases and J 10 bases; bases outside gene matches: 7. CDR3 nucleotides: TGTGCCAGCAGCGTAGCTAGCGGGAGCCCATGGGAGCAGTTCTTC. This gives the protein CASSVASGSPWEQFF.

The rearrangement joins TRBV10-1 to TRBJ1-2; 10 nucleotides agree with TRBD1. The V gene's germline CDR1 is WNHNN and CDR2 SYGVQD (reference sequence). This CDR3 has 13 residues. V gave up 6 bases and J gave up 7 bases; unmatched junction bases: 5. This chain's CDR3 is CASRDRGYVGYTF. For the CDR3, the DNA is TGCGCCAGCAGGGACAGGGGGTATGTTGGCTACACCTTC.

The rearrangement joins TRBV9 to TRBJ1-6; D is unresolved. From germline, CDR1 is SGDLS and CDR2 YYNGEE. The V end was cut by 1 base, the J end by 9 bases, with 8 bases between. The CDR3 consists of 13 residues. In DNA form, the CDR3 reads TGTGCCAGCAGCGTACACTTGCTTTCACCCCTCCACTTT. This gives the protein CASSVHLLSPLHF.

The chain carries TRBV19 and TRBJ1-1, with a tentative D call TRBD1 (5 bases). This CDR3 is built from 13 residues. The germline gives CDR1 LNHDA, CDR2 SQIVND (reference sequence). Trimming took off 6 bases at V and 0 bases at J, with 8 bases between the two ends. The CDR3 sequence: CASRAGMNTEAFF. For the CDR3, the DNA is TGTGCCAGTAGGGCAGGGATGAACACTGAAGCTTTCTTT.

The chain employs TRBV19 and TRBJ1-2, with a tentative D call TRBD1 (5 bases). This CDR3 is built from 15 residues. From germline, CDR1 is LNHDA and CDR2 SQIVND (reference sequence). The ends were cut back, 5 bases at V and 4 bases at J, with 17 bases in the middle. CDR3 in amino acids: CASSPLGRGGYGYTF. The CDR3 DNA reads TGTGCCAGTAGTCCCCTTGGGAGGGGCGGCTATGGCTACACCTTC.

The chain carries TRBV27 and TRBJ2-1; 12 nucleotides line up with TRBD2. V trimming: 3 bases; J trimming: 9 bases; junction bases outside the gene matches: 6. Germline V gives CDR1 MNHEY, CDR2 SMNVEV (reference sequence). The CDR3 extends over 15 amino acids. The CDR3 DNA reads TGTGCCAGCAGTTTTACTAGCGGGGGGAGAGGTGAGCAGTTCTTC. Its translation is CASSFTSGGRGEQFF.